This T cell receptor beta chain emerged from a study of blood T cell repertoires in COVID-19. Study summary: PBMCs, B-cell-depleted T cells, or T cells were the source of the cDNA or gDNA that made up the material.

The assay was immunoSEQ multiplex PCR, and TCRdb's table has in-frame clones only and misses some. The table lists roughly 230,000 clones, around 80% of them singletons, with around 30% in the top ten. This CDR3 spans 15 amino acids. Deletions cut 0 bases from V and 4 bases from J, with 13 bases between. CDR1 is SGHRS and CDR2 is YFSETQ in the germline V gene. The receptor was isolated from a man between 40 and 49 years old with acute or convalescent COVID-19. The specimen was peripheral blood. The chain employs TRBV5-1 and TRBJ2-5; TRBD1 might be the D (6 bases). Here the CDR3 reads CASSLARQGLETQYF. The CDR3 bases are TGCGCCAGCAGCTTGGCCCGGCAGGGGCTAGAGACCCAGTACTTC. The entire variable domain, with the rest obtained from reference TRBV5-1 and TRBJ2-5, is as follows: KAGVTQTPRYLIKTRGQQVTLSCSPISGHRSVSWYQQTPGQGLQFLFEYFSETQRNKGNFPGRFSGRQFSNSRSEMNVSTLELGDSALYLCASSLARQGLETQYFGPGTRLLVL.